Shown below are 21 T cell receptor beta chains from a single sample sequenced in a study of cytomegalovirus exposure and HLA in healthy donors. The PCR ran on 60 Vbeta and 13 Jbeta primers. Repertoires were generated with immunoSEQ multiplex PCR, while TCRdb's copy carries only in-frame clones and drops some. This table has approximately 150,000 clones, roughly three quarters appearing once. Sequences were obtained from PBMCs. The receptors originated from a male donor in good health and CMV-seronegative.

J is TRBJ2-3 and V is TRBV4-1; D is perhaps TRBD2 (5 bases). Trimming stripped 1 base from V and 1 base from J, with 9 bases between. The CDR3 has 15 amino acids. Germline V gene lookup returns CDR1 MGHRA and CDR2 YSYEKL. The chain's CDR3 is CASSQVEGRTDTQYF. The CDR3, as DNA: TGCGCCAGCAGCCAAGTTGAGGGCCGCACAGATACGCAGTATTTT.

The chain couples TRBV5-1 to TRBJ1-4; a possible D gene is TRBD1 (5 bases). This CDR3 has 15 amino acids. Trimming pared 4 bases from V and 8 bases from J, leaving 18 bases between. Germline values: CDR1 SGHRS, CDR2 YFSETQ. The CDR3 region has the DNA TGCGCCAGCAGCCCGGGGGGGACGACGGGGGAAAAACTGTTTTTT. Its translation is CASSPGGTTGEKLFF.

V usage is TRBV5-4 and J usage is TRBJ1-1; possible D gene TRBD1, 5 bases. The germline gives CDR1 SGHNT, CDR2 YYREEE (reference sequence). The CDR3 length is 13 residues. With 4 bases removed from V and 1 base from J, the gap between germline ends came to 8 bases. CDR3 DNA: TGTGCCAGCAGCCCCGGGGGGAACACTGAAGCTTTCTTT. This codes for CASSPGGNTEAFF.

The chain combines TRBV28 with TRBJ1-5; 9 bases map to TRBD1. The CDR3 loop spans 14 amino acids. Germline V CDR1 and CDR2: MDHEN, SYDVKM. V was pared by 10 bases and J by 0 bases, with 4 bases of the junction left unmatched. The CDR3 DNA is TGTGCCATCGAGGACAGGGGTAGCAATCAGCCCCAGCATTTT. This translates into CAIEDRGSNQPQHF.

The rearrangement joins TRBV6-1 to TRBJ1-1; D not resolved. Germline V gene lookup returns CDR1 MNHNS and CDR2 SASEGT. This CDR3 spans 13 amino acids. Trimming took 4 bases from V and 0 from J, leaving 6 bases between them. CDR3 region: CASSGQLNTEAFF. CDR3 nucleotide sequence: TGTGCCAGCAGTGGACAACTGAACACTGAAGCTTTCTTT.

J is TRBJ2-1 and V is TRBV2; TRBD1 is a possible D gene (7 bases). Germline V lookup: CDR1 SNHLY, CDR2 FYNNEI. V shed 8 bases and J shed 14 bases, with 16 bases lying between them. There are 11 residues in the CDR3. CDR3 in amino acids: CASRQGGWKFF. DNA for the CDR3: TGTGCCAGCCGCCAGGGGGGTTGGAAGTTCTTC.

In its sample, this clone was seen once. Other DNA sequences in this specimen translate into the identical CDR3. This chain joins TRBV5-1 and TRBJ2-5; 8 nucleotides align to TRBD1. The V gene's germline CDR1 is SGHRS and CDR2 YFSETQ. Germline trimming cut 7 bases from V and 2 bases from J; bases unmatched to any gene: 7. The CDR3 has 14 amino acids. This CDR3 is CASSSGQGQETQYF. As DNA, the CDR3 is TGCGCCAGCTCGTCCGGACAGGGTCAAGAGACCCAGTACTTC. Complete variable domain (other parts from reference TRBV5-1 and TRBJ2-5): KAGVTQTPRYLIKTRGQQVTLSCSPISGHRSVSWYQQTPGQGLQFLFEYFSETQRNKGNFPGRFSGRQFSNSRSEMNVSTLELGDSALYLCASSSGQGQETQYFGPGTRLLVL.

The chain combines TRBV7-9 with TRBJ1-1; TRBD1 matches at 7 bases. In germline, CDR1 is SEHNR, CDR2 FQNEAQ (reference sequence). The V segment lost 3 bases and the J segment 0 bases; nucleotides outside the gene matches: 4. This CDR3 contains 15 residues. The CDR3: CASSLGTVLNTEAFF. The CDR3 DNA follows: TGTGCCAGCAGCTTGGGGACAGTGCTGAACACTGAAGCTTTCTTT.

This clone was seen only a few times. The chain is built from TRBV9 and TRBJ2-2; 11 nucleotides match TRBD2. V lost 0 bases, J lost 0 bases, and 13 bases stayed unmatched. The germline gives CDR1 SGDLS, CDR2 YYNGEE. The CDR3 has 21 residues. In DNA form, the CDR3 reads TGTGCCAGCAGCGTAGCTCGGCCGTATCGACTAGCGGGACCGAACACCGGGGAGCTGTTTTTT. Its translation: CASSVARPYRLAGPNTGELFF.

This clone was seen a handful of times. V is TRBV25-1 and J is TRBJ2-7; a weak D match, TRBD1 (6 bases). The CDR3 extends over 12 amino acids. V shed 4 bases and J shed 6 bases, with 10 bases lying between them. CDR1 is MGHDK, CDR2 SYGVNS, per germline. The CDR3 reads CASSVRGIEQYF. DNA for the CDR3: TGTGCCAGCAGTGTTAGGGGGATCGAGCAGTACTTC.

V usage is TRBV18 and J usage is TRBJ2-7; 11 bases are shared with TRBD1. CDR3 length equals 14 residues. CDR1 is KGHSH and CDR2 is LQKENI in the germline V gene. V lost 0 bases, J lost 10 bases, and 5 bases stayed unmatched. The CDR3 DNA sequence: TGTGCCAGCTCACCACCGGGGACAGGGGGTCCCCAGTACTTC. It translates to CASSPPGTGGPQYF.

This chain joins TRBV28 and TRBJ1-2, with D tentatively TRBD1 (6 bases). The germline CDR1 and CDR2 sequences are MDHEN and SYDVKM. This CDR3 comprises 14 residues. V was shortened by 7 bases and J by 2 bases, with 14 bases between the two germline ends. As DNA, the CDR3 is TGTGCCAGCACCCCCGGACAGAGCAACTATGGCTACACCTTC. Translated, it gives CASTPGQSNYGYTF.

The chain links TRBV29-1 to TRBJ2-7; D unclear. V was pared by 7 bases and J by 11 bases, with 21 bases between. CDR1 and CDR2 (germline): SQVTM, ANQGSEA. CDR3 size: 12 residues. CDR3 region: CSAKADRQEEYF. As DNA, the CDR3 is TGCAGCGCCAAAGCAGACCGCCAAGAGGAGTACTTC.

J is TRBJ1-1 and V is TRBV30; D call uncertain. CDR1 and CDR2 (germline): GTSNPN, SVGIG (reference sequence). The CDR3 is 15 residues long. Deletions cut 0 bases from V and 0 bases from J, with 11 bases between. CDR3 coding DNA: TGTGCCTGGAGTGTACGTTTGGCAGTGAACACTGAAGCTTTCTTT. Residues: CAWSVRLAVNTEAFF.

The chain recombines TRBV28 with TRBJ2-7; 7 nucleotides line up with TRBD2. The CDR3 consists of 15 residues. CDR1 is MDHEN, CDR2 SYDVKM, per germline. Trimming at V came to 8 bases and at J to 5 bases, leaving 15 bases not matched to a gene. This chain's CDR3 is CASRGVSLGSDEQYF. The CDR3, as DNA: TGTGCCAGCCGGGGGGTCTCTTTGGGAAGCGACGAGCAGTACTTC.

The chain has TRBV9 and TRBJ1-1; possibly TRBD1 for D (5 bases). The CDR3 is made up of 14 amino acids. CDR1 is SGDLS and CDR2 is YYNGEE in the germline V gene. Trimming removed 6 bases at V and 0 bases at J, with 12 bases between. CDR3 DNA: TGTGCCAGCAACATGGGACTGATGAACACTGAAGCTTTCTTT. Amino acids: CASNMGLMNTEAFF.

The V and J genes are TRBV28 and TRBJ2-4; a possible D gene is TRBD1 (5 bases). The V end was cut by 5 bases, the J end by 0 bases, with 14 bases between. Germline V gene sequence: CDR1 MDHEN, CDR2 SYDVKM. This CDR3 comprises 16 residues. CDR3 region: CASSLTGSLAKNIQYF. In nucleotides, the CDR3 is TGTGCCAGCAGTCTTACAGGTTCGCTAGCCAAAAACATTCAGTACTTC.

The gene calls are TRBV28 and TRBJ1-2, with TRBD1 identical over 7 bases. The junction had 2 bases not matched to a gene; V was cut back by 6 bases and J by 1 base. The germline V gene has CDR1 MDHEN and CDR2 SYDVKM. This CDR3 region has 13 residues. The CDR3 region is CASRRDSNYGYTF. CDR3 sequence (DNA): TGTGCCAGCAGGCGGGACAGTAACTATGGCTACACCTTC.

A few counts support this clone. This CDR3 is CAISRTGASYEQYF. DNA for the CDR3: TGTGCCATCAGTAGGACAGGGGCCTCCTACGAGCAGTACTTC. The chain uses TRBV10-3 and TRBJ2-7; the match to TRBD1 covers 9 bases. In germline, CDR1 is ENHRY, CDR2 SYGVKD. After removal of 5 bases from V and 0 bases from J, the junction contained 2 bases not matched to a gene. CDR3 size: 14 residues.

The CDR3 region is CASSLRGGFEQFF. The CDR3 DNA follows: TGCGCCAGCAGCTTGAGGGGGGGGTTTGAGCAGTTCTTC. V is TRBV5-1 and J is TRBJ2-1; maybe TRBD2 (7 bases). The CDR3 consists of 13 residues. The V gene's germline CDR1 is SGHRS and CDR2 YFSETQ. Between the trimmed V and J ends, which lost 1 base and 9 bases, there was a span of 11 bases.

CDR3 region: CASSLSNQETQYF. The CDR3 nucleotides read TGTGCCAGCAGCTTAAGCAATCAAGAGACCCAGTACTTC. The V gene is TRBV5-6, the J gene TRBJ2-5; no definite D call. V gave up 2 bases and J gave up 2 bases, with 7 bases separating them. The V gene's germline CDR1 is SGHDT and CDR2 YYEEEE. The CDR3 spans 13 residues.